The 5 T cell receptor beta chains listed next were all sequenced from one sample in a study of graft-versus-host responses after intestinal transplantation. For these TCRs, the target antigens are not known. Measured with immunoSEQ multiplex PCR; TCRdb has only the in-frame clones, and not every one. The sample has about 59,000 clones, 90% to 95% seen once. Here the sequenced sample was unstimulated CD4+ T cells sorted from spleen or lymph node cells, taken before transplant. These receptors all stem from a human donor who was the organ donor for an intestinal transplant.

V gene TRBV6-5 combines with J gene TRBJ2-7; weak D call: TRBD2 (5 bases). The germline V gene has CDR1 MNHEY and CDR2 SVGAGI. This CDR3 has 14 amino acids. Deletions cut 5 bases from V and 1 base from J, with 12 bases between. CDR3 loop: CASSEGWRSYEQYF. CDR3 in DNA: TGTGCCAGCAGTGAAGGTTGGAGGTCCTACGAGCAGTACTTC.

This chain uses TRBV6-5 with TRBJ2-7; 12 bases are a match to TRBD1. Unmatched junction bases numbered 7, after V lost 7 bases and J lost 3 bases. The CDR3 loop spans 15 amino acids. Germline V gene sequence: CDR1 MNHEY, CDR2 SVGAGI. The CDR3 spells CASNTGTGGHYEQYF. In DNA, the CDR3 is TGTGCCAGCAATACCGGGACAGGGGGCCACTACGAGCAGTACTTC.

The gene calls are TRBV19 and TRBJ1-5; no clear D gene. Germline CDR1 is LNHDA and CDR2 is SQIVND (reference sequence). The CDR3 consists of 17 residues. V shed 3 bases and J shed 3 bases, with 18 bases lying between them. CDR3 coding DNA: TGTGCCAGTAGTATTGGTCGGGTCGGAACATCCAATCAGCCCCAGCATTTT. Amino acids: CASSIGRVGTSNQPQHF.

V is TRBV7-2 and J is TRBJ2-5; 11 bases align to TRBD1. Germline V gene data show CDR1 as SGHTA and CDR2 as FQGNSA. V shed 5 bases and J 4 bases; nucleotides not matched to a gene: 9. This CDR3 is built from 16 residues. CDR3 sequence (DNA): TGTGCCAGCAGCCCAAGGACAGGGGGCTTCGTAGAGACCCAGTACTTC. Its translation is CASSPRTGGFVETQYF.

The chain carries TRBV7-9 and TRBJ1-1, with a weak D call TRBD1 (6 bases). The CDR3 covers 14 residues. CDR1 is SEHNR, CDR2 FQNEAQ, per germline (reference sequence). Trimming removed 5 bases at V and 2 bases at J, with 12 bases between. CDR3 residues: CASSRGQGNTEAFF. The CDR3 nucleotides are TGTGCCAGCAGCCGGGGGCAGGGTAACACTGAAGCTTTCTTT.